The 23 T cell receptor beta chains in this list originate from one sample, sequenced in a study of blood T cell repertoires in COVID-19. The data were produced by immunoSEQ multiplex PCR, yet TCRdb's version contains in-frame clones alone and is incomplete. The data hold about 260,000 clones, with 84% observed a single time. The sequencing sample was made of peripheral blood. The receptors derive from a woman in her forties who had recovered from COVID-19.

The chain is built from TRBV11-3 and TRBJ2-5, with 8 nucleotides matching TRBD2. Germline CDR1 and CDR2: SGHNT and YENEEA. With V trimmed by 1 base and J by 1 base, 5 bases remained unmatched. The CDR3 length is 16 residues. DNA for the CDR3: TGTGCCAGCAGCTTAGTGGCCGGACTAGCCCAAGAGACCCAGTACTTC. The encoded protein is CASSLVAGLAQETQYF.

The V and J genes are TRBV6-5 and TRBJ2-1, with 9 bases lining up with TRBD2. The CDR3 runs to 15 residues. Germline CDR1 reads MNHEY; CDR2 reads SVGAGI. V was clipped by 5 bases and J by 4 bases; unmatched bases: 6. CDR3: CASSLAGSFYNEQFF. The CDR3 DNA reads TGTGCCAGCAGTCTAGCGGGATCATTTTACAATGAGCAGTTCTTC.

CDR3 amino acids: CASSLYRQGTDTQYF. Here the CDR3 DNA reads TGTGCCAGCAGCTTATACCGACAGGGAACAGATACGCAGTATTTT. The V gene is TRBV7-9, the J gene TRBJ2-3, with 7 bases fitting TRBD1. CDR1 and CDR2 (germline): SEHNR, FQNEAQ (reference sequence). CDR3 size: 15 residues. Trimming at V came to 2 bases and at J to 3 bases, leaving 5 bases not matched to a gene.

CDR3 region: CASRPPNAGKTEAFF. The CDR3 nucleotides read TGTGCCAGCAGGCCCCCCAACGCCGGGAAGACTGAAGCTTTCTTT. The chain links TRBV6-5 to TRBJ1-1; D is unclear. Germline lookup yields CDR1 MNHEY and CDR2 SVGAGI. Trimming took 6 bases from V and 5 from J, leaving 19 bases between them. The CDR3 sequence is 15 residues long.

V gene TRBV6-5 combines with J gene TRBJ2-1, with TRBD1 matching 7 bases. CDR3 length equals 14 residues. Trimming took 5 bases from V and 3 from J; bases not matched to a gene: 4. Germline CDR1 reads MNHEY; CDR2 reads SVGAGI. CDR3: CASSMGQSYNEQFF. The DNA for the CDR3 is TGTGCCAGCAGTATGGGACAGAGCTACAATGAGCAGTTCTTC.

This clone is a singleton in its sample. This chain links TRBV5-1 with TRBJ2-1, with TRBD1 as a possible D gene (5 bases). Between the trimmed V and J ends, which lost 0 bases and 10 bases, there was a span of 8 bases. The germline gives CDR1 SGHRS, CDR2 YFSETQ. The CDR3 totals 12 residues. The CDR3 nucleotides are TGCGCCAGCAGCTTGGGACACAGGGAGCAGTTCTTC. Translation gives CASSLGHREQFF.

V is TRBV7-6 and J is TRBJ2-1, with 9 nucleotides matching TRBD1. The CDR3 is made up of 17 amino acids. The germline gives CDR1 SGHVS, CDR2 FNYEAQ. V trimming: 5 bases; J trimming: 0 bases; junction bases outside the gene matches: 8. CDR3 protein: CASSPGTGSSSYNEQFF. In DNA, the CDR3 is TGTGCCAGCAGCCCCGGGACAGGGAGTAGCTCCTACAATGAGCAGTTCTTC. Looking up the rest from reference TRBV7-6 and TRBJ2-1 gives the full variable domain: GAGVSQSPRYKVTKRGQDVALRCDPISGHVSLYWYRQALGQGPEFLTYFNYEAQQDKSGLPNDRFSAERPEGSISTLTIQRTEQRDSAMYRCASSPGTGSSSYNEQFFGPGTRLTVL.

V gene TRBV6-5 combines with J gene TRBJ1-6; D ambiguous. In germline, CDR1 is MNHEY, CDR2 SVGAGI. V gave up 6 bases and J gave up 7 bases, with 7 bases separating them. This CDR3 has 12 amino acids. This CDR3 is CASRQQNSPLHF. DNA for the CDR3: TGTGCCAGCAGACAGCAAAATTCACCCCTCCACTTT.

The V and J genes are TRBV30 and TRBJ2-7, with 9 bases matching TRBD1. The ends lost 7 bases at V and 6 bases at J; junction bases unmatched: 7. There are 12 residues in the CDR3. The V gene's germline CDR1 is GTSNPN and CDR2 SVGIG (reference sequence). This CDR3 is CAFTGTGREQYF. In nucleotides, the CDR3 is TGTGCCTTCACCGGGACAGGGCGCGAGCAGTACTTC.

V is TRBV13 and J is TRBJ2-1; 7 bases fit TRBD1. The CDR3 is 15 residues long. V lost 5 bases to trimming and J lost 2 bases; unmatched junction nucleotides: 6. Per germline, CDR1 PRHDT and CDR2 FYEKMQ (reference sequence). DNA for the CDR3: TGTGCCAGCAGCCTACGACAGGGACCCTACAATGAGCAGTTCTTC. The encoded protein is CASSLRQGPYNEQFF.

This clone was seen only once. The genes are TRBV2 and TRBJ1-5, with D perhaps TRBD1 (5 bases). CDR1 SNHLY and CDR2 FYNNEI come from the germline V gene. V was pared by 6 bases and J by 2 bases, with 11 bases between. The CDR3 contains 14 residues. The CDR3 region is CASRDLTGNQPQHF. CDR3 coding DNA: TGTGCCAGCAGGGACCTGACAGGCAATCAGCCCCAGCATTTT.

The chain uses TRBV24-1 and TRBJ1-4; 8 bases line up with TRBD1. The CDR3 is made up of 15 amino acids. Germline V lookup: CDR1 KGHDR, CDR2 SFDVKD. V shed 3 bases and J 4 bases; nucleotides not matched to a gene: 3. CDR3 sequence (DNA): TGTGCCACCAGTGATGGACAGGGTCTTAATGAAAAACTGTTTTTT. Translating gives CATSDGQGLNEKLFF.

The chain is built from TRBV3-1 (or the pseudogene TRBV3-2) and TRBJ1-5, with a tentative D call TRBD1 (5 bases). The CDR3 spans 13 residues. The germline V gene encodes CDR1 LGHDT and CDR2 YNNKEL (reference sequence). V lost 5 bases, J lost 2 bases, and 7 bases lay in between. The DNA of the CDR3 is TGTGCCAGCAGCGTACAGGGCAATCAGCCCCAGCATTTT. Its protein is CASSVQGNQPQHF.

CDR3 loop: CASSPRNNQPQHF. Written as DNA, the CDR3 is TGTGCCAGCTCACCCAGGAACAATCAGCCCCAGCATTTT. V gene TRBV18 combines with J gene TRBJ1-5; D uncertain. Trimming stripped 3 bases from V and 3 bases from J, with 6 bases between. This CDR3 spans 13 amino acids. In germline, CDR1 is KGHSH, CDR2 LQKENI.

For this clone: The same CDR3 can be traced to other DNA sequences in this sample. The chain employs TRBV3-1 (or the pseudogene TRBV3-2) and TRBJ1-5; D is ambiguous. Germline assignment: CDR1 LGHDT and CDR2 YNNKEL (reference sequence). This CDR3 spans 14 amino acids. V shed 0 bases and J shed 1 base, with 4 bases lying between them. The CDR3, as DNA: TGTGCCAGCAGCCAAGATCTCAGCAATCAGCCCCAGCATTTT. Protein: CASSQDLSNQPQHF.

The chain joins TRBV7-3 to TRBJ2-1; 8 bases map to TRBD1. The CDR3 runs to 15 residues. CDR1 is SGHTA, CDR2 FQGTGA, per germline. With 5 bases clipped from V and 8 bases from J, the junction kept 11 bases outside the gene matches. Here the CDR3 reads CASSPRVTGADEQFF. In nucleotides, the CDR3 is TGTGCCAGCAGCCCAAGGGTGACAGGGGCCGATGAGCAGTTCTTC.

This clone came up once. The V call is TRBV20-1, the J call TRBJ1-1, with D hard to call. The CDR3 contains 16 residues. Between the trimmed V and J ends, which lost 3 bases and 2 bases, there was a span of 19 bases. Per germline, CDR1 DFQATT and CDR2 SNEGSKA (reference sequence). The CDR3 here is CSASRPSGWTNTEAFF. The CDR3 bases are TGCAGTGCTAGTCGACCTAGCGGATGGACCAACACTGAAGCTTTCTTT.

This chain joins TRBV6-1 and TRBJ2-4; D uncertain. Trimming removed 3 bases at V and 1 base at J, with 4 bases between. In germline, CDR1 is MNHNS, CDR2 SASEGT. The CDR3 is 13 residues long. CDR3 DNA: TGTGCCAGCAGTGATATGGCCAAAAACATTCAGTACTTC. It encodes CASSDMAKNIQYF.

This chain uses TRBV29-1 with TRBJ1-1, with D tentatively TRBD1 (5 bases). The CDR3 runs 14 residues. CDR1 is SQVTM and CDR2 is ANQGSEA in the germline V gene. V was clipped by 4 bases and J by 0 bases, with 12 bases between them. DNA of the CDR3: TGCAGCGTTGCCCTACAGGACATGAACACTGAAGCTTTCTTT. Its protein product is CSVALQDMNTEAFF.

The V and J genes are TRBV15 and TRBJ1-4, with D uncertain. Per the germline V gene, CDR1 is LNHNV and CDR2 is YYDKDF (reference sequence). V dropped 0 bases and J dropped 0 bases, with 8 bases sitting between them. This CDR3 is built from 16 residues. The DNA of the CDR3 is TGTGCCACCAGCAGAGATCGGGGATCAACTAATGAAAAACTGTTTTTT. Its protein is CATSRDRGSTNEKLFF.

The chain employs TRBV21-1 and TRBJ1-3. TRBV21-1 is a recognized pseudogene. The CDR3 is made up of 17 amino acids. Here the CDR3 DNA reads TGTGCCAGCAGCAATCAAGGGAGGGGGGGCTCTGGAAACACCATATATTTT. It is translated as CASSNQGRGGSGNTIYF.

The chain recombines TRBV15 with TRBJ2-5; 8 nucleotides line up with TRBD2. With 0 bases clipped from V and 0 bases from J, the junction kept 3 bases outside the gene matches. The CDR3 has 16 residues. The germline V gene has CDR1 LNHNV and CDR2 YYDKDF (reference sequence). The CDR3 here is CATSRDRRGDQETQYF. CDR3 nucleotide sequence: TGTGCCACCAGCAGAGATAGGCGGGGGGACCAAGAGACCCAGTACTTC.

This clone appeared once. The CDR3 DNA follows: TGCGCCAGCAGCTGGGCCCTAGCGGGGGGGCCAGATACGCAGTATTTT. Its translation is CASSWALAGGPDTQYF. The chain is built from TRBV5-1 and TRBJ2-3, with 12 bases identical to TRBD2. The CDR3 has 16 residues. Germline CDR1 is SGHRS and CDR2 is YFSETQ. With 3 bases clipped from V and 4 bases from J, the junction kept 6 bases outside the gene matches.